Presented here are 19 T cell receptor beta chains from one specimen sequenced in a study of radiotherapy plus CTLA-4 blockade in lung cancer. Only in-frame clones appear in the TCRdb table, and some are missing; sequencing was by immunoSEQ multiplex PCR. The sample carries 80,000 or so clones, around 80% recorded once. The specimen was peripheral blood, collected from a patient treated with radiotherapy plus ipilimumab. All receptors derive from a human donor with non-small cell lung cancer who had stable disease on radiotherapy plus ipilimumab.

V gene TRBV5-6 combines with J gene TRBJ2-7; a possible D gene is TRBD2 (5 bases). In germline, CDR1 is SGHDT, CDR2 YYEEEE. CDR3 size: 13 residues. Trimming stripped 4 bases from V and 7 bases from J, with 15 bases between. This chain's CDR3 is CASSRDRLGEQYF. The CDR3 DNA sequence: TGTGCCAGCAGCCGGGATCGTCTGGGGGAGCAGTACTTC. Filled out from reference TRBV5-6 and TRBJ2-7, the complete variable domain reads DAGVTQSPTHLIKTRGQQVTLRCSPKSGHDTVSWYQQALGQGPQFIFQYYEEEERQRGNFPDRFSGHQFPNYSSELNVNALLLGDSALYLCASSRDRLGEQYFGPGTRLTVT.

This clone was found a few times. The chain recombines TRBV2 with TRBJ2-1; D is perhaps TRBD1 (6 bases). The ends were cut back, 7 bases at V and 0 bases at J, with 13 bases in the middle. Germline V CDR1 and CDR2: SNHLY, FYNNEI. CDR3 length: 15 residues. The CDR3 nucleotides read TGTGCCAGCAATAACAGGGCTAGCTCCTACAATGAGCAGTTCTTC. Translation gives CASNNRASSYNEQFF.

This chain joins TRBV10-2 and TRBJ2-5; 7 nucleotides line up with TRBD2. The CDR3 extends over 12 amino acids. V lost 2 bases, J lost 10 bases, and 4 bases stayed unmatched. Germline loops: CDR1 WSHSY, CDR2 SAAADI. The CDR3 nucleotides read TGCGCCAGCAGTGAGGGGGGGGTTGGCCAGTACTTC. It translates to CASSEGGVGQYF.

As to this clone: Other DNA sequences within the sample encode an identical CDR3. The chain couples TRBV27 to TRBJ2-7; D is uncertain. This CDR3 is 11 amino acids long. Trimming took 4 bases from V and 3 from J, leaving 4 bases between them. Germline CDR1 reads MNHEY; CDR2 reads SMNVEV (reference sequence). CDR3 sequence (DNA): TGTGCCAGCAGTTCCAGCTACGAGCAGTACTTC. Encoded protein: CASSSSYEQYF.

This sequence joins TRBV18 and TRBJ2-5, with D unclear. Germline CDR1 KGHSH, CDR2 LQKENI. The CDR3 covers 14 residues. The ends were cut back, 2 bases at V and 4 bases at J, with 11 bases in the middle. CDR3 coding DNA: TGTGCCAGCTCACCAATGGTGAAGGGAGAGACCCAGTACTTC. Translated, it gives CASSPMVKGETQYF.

This chain uses TRBV10-1 with TRBJ2-3; 9 bases are a match to TRBD1. The CDR3 covers 14 residues. Trimming at V came to 5 bases and at J to 5 bases, leaving 5 bases not matched to a gene. Germline V gene data show CDR1 as WNHNN and CDR2 as SYGVQD (reference sequence). CDR3 nucleotide sequence: TGCGCCAGCAGTCGGGACAGGGCGGAAGATACGCAGTATTTT. Its protein is CASSRDRAEDTQYF.

The chain is built from TRBV10-1 and TRBJ2-1; 9 positions match TRBD1. The germline V gene encodes CDR1 WNHNN and CDR2 SYGVQD (reference sequence). Trimming removed 8 bases from V and 6 bases from J; junction bases left unmatched: 2. The CDR3 is 12 amino acids. CDR3 coding DNA: TGCGCCAGCGGGGACAGGGCCAATGAGCAGTTCTTC. This codes for CASGDRANEQFF.

The rearrangement uses TRBV10-3 and TRBJ2-1, with D tentatively TRBD2 (6 bases). Trimming stripped 3 bases from V and 6 bases from J, with 15 bases between. This CDR3 spans 15 amino acids. Per the germline V gene, CDR1 is ENHRY and CDR2 is SYGVKD. CDR3 coding DNA: TGTGCCATCAGTGATGGGACTGGCCTTCGCAATGAGCAGTTCTTC. Its protein is CAISDGTGLRNEQFF.

The chain employs TRBV5-8 and TRBJ2-3, with D unresolved. Trimming took 1 base from V and 5 from J, leaving 8 bases between them. The CDR3 spans 13 residues. The V gene's germline CDR1 is SGHTS and CDR2 YDEGEE. CDR3: CASSLMWEDTQYF. DNA for the CDR3: TGTGCCAGCAGCTTGATGTGGGAAGATACGCAGTATTTT.

The DNA of the CDR3 is TGTGCCAGCGGAGAAGCGGTCCAAGAGACCCAGTACTTC. It codes for CASGEAVQETQYF. The genes are TRBV7-2 and TRBJ2-5; TRBD2 is a possible D gene (5 bases). CDR3 length: 13 amino acids. Trimming left V 8 bases short and J 1 base short, with 11 bases between. From germline, CDR1 is SGHTA and CDR2 FQGNSA.

With regard to this clone: This CDR3 fails to terminate in the conserved phenylalanine or tryptophan, so it likely reflects a read error. V is TRBV4-1 and J is TRBJ1-1, with D unresolved. The CDR3 runs to 13 residues. The germline gives CDR1 MGHRA, CDR2 YSYEKL. Deletions cut 1 base from V and 2 bases from J, with 5 bases between. CDR3 coding DNA: TGCGCCAGCAGCCAAGCTGATAACACTGAAGCTTTCCTT. This gives the protein CASSQADNTEAFL.

The chain carries TRBV10-1 and TRBJ2-3; TRBD1 might be the D (6 bases). Germline CDR1 and CDR2: WNHNN and SYGVQD (reference sequence). The CDR3 contains 14 residues. V was shortened by 4 bases and J by 4 bases, with 12 bases between the two germline ends. DNA for the CDR3: TGCGCCAGCAGTGTGCAGGGGTTTGCAGATACGCAGTATTTT. Translated, it gives CASSVQGFADTQYF.

This clone was seen a few times. The chain employs TRBV10-2 and TRBJ1-4; 9 bases line up with TRBD1. This CDR3 contains 15 residues. Germline V gene sequence: CDR1 WSHSY, CDR2 SAAADI. Trimming removed 0 bases from V and 7 bases from J; junction bases left unmatched: 3. The CDR3 nucleotides are TGCGCCAGCAGTGAGTCACAGGGGGCTGGTGAAAAACTGTTTTTT. Translating it yields CASSESQGAGEKLFF.

In its sample, this clone was seen a few times. V and J are TRBV11-2 and TRBJ1-1; 10 nucleotides agree with TRBD1. Trimming took 5 bases from V and 5 from J; bases not matched to a gene: 5. Looked up from germline, CDR1 is SGHAT and CDR2 is FQNNGV. The CDR3 is made up of 14 amino acids. The CDR3 sequence: CASSIGTGDTEAFF. The CDR3 region has the DNA TGTGCCAGCAGCATAGGGACAGGGGATACTGAAGCTTTCTTT.

The chain recombines TRBV7-2 with TRBJ2-1; maybe TRBD2 (6 bases). Germline CDR1 SGHTA, CDR2 FQGNSA. The length of the CDR3 is 15 residues. Between the trimmed V and J ends, which lost 4 bases and 3 bases, there was a span of 13 bases. As DNA, the CDR3 is TGTGCCAGCAGCTACGATAGCGGATACTACAATGAGCAGTTCTTC. Its translation: CASSYDSGYYNEQFF.

The V and J genes are TRBV5-1 and TRBJ2-7; D possibly uses TRBD1 or TRBD2 (5 bases each). CDR3 length equals 15 residues. CDR1 and CDR2 (germline): SGHRS, YFSETQ. V was clipped by 0 bases and J by 5 bases, with 15 bases between them. DNA for the CDR3: TGCGCCAGCAGCTTGGCCGGGACGGCCTCGGACGAGCAGTACTTC. It codes for CASSLAGTASDEQYF.

The rearrangement joins TRBV7-3 to TRBJ2-2; maybe TRBD2 (5 bases). Germline values: CDR1 SGHTA, CDR2 FQGTGA. This CDR3 region has 15 residues. V dropped 4 bases and J dropped 2 bases, with 11 bases sitting between them. CDR3 protein: CASSSDFPNTGELFF. The CDR3 DNA follows: TGTGCCAGCAGCTCGGACTTCCCCAACACCGGGGAGCTGTTTTTT. The entire variable domain, with the rest obtained from reference TRBV7-3 and TRBJ2-2, is as follows: GAGVSQTPSNKVTEKGKYVELRCDPISGHTALYWYRQSLGQGPEFLIYFQGTGAADDSGLPNDRFFAVRPEGSVSTLKIQRTERGDSAVYLCASSSDFPNTGELFFGEGSRLTVL.

In DNA, the CDR3 is TGTGCCAGCAGCCCCCCCGGGAGGCCCCAGCATTTT. Encoded protein: CASSPPGRPQHF. The V call is TRBV16, the J call TRBJ1-5, with unresolved D. The CDR3 covers 12 residues. CDR1 is KGHSY, CDR2 FQNENV, per germline. V dropped 4 bases and J dropped 9 bases, with 10 bases sitting between them.

The V and J genes are TRBV18 and TRBJ1-4; D ambiguous. V shed 5 bases and J shed 8 bases, with 15 bases lying between them. The CDR3 spans 14 residues. CDR1 is KGHSH, CDR2 LQKENI, per germline. DNA for the CDR3: TGTGCCAGCTCAGCGCCGGACTCTAGGGAAAAACTGTTTTTT. Residues: CASSAPDSREKLFF.